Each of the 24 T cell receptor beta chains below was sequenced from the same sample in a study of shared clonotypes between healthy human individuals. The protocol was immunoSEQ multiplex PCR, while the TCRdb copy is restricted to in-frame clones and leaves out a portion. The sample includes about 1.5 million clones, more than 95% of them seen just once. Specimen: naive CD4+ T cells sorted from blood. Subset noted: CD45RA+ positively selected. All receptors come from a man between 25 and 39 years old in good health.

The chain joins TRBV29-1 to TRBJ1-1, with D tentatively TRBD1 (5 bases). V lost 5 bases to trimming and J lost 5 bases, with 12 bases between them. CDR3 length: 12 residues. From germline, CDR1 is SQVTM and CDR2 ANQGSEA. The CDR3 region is CSVYRGETEAFF. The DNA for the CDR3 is TGCAGCGTTTATAGGGGTGAGACTGAAGCTTTCTTT.

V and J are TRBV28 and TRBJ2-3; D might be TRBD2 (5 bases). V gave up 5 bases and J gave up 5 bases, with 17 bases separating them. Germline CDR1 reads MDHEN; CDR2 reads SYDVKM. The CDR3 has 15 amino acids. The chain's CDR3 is CASSAEYGGIDTQYF. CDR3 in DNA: TGTGCCAGCAGTGCGGAATACGGAGGAATAGATACGCAGTATTTT.

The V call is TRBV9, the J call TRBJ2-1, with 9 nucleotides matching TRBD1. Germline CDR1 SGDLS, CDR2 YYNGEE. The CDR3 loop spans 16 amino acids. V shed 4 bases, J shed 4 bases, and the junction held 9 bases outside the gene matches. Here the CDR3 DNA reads TGTGCCAGCAGCCAACGGACAGGGGACATTTACAATGAGCAGTTCTTC. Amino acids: CASSQRTGDIYNEQFF.

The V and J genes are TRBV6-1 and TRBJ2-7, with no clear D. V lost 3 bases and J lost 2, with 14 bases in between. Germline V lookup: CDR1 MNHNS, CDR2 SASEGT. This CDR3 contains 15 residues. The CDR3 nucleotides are TGTGCCAGCAGTGAGATTGGGGTTAACGCCTACGAGCAGTACTTC. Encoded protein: CASSEIGVNAYEQYF.

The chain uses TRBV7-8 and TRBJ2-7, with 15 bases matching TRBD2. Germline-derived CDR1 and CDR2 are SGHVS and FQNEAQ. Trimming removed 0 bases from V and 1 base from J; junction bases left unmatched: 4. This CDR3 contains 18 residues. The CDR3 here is CASSLAGLAGGPSYEQYF. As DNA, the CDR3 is TGTGCCAGCAGCTTAGCGGGACTAGCGGGAGGTCCTTCCTACGAGCAGTACTTC.

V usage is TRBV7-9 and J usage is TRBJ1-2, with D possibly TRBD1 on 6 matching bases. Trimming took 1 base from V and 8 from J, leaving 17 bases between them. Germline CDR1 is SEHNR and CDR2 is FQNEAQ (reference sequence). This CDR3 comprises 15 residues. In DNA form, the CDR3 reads TGTGCCAGCAGCTTAGACGGGATAACAGGGAGCGGCTACACCTTC. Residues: CASSLDGITGSGYTF.

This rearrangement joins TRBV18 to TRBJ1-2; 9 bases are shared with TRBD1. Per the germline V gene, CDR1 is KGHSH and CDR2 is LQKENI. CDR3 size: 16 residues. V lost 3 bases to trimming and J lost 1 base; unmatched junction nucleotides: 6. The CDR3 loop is CASSPTRTGVNYGYTF. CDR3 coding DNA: TGTGCCAGCTCACCGACTCGGACAGGGGTTAACTATGGCTACACCTTC.

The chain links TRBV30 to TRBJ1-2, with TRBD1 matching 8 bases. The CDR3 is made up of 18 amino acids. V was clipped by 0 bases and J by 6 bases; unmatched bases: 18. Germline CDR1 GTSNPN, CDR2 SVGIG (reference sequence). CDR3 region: CAWSVLYGRGLKRDGYTF. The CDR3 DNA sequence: TGTGCCTGGAGTGTACTTTACGGCAGGGGGCTTAAGCGTGATGGCTACACCTTC.

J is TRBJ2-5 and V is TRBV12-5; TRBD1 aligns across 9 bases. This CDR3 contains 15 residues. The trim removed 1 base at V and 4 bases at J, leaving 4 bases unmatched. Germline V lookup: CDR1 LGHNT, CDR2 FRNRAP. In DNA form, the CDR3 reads TGTGCTAGTGGTTTGGGGACAGGGGTTGGAGAGACCCAGTACTTC. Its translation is CASGLGTGVGETQYF.

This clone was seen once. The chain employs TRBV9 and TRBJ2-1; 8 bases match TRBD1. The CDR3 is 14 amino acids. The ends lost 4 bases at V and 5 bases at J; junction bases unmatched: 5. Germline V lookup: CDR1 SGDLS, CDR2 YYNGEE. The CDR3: CASSPGQGNNEQFF. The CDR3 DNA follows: TGTGCCAGCAGCCCCGGACAGGGTAACAATGAGCAGTTCTTC.

CDR3 sequence: CASSDYPQQGGGETQYF. DNA for the CDR3: TGCGCCAGCAGTGATTATCCCCAGCAGGGTGGGGGAGAGACCCAGTACTTC. The chain couples TRBV10-2 to TRBJ2-5; the D call may be TRBD1 or TRBD2 (5 bases each). Germline-derived CDR1 and CDR2 are WSHSY and SAAADI. This CDR3 region has 17 residues. Trimming cost V 3 bases and J 4 bases, with 21 bases left between them.

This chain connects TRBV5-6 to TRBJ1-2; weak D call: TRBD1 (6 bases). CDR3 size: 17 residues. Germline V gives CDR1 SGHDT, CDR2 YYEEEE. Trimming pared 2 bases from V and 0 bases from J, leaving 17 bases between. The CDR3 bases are TGTGCCAGCAGCTTACCCAGGGACACAACCTCTAACTATGGCTACACCTTC. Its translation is CASSLPRDTTSNYGYTF. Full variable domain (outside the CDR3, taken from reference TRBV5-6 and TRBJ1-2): DAGVTQSPTHLIKTRGQQVTLRCSPKSGHDTVSWYQQALGQGPQFIFQYYEEEERQRGNFPDRFSGHQFPNYSSELNVNALLLGDSALYLCASSLPRDTTSNYGYTFGSGTRLTVV.

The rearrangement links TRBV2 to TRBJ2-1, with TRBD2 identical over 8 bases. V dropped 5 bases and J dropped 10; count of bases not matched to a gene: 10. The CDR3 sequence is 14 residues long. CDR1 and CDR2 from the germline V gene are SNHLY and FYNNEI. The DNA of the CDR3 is TGTGCCAGCAGTCTAGCGGGCCGAGGTACGGAGCAGTTCTTC. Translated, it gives CASSLAGRGTEQFF.

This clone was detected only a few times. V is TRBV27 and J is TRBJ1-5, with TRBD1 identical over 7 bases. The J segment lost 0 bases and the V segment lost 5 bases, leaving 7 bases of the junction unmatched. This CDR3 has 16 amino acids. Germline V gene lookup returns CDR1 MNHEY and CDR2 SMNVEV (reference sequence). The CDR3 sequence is CASSAVTGISNQPQHF. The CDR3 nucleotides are TGTGCCAGCAGTGCCGTGACAGGGATTAGCAATCAGCCCCAGCATTTT.

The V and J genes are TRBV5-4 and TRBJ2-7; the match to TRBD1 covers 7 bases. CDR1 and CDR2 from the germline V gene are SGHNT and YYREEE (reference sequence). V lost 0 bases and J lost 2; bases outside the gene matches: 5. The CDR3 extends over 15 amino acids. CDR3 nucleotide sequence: TGTGCCAGCAGCTTGGTGGGGACAGCAACCTACGAGCAGTACTTC. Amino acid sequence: CASSLVGTATYEQYF.

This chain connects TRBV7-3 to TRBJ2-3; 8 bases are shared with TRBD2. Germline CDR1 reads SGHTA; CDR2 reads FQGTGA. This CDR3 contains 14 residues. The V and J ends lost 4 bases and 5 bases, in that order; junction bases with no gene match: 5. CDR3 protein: CASSWRAGVDTQYF. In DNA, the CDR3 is TGTGCCAGCAGCTGGAGAGCGGGAGTAGATACGCAGTATTTT.

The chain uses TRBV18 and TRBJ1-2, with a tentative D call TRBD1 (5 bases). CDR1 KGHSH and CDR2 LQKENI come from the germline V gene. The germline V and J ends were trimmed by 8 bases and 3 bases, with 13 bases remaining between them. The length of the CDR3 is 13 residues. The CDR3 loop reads CASPGTGDYGYTF. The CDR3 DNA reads TGTGCCAGCCCTGGGACGGGCGACTATGGCTACACCTTC.

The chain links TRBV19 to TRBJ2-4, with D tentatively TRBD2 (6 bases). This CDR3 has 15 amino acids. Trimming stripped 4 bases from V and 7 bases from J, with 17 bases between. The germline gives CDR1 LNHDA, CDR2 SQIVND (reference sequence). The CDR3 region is CASSTVGGNVNIQYF. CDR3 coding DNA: TGTGCCAGTAGTACCGTGGGCGGGAATGTGAACATTCAGTACTTC.

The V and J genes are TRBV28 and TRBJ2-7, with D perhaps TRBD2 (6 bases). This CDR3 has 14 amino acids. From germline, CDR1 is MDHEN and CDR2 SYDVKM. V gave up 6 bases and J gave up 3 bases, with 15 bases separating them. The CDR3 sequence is CASSSTGANYEQYF. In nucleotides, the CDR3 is TGTGCCAGCAGCTCGACGGGAGCCAACTACGAGCAGTACTTC.

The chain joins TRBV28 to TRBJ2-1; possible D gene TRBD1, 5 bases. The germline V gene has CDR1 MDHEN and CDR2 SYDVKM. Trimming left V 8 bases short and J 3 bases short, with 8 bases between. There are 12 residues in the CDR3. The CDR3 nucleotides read TGTGCCAGCGATCAGGGCTACAATGAGCAGTTCTTC. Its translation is CASDQGYNEQFF.

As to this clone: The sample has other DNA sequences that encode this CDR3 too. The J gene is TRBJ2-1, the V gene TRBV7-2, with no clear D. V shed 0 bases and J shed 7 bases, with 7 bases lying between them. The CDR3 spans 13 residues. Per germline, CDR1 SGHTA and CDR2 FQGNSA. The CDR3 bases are TGTGCCAGCAGCTTAGCGAGGCAAAATGAGCAGTTCTTC. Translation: CASSLARQNEQFF.

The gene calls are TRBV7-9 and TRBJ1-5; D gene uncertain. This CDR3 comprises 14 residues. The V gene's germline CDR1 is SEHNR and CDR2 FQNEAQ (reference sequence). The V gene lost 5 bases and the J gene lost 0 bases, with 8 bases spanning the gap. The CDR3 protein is CASSPTDSNQPQHF. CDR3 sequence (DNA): TGTGCCAGCAGCCCAACGGATAGCAATCAGCCCCAGCATTTT. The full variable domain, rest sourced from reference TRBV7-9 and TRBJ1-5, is DTGVSQNPRHKITKRGQNVTFRCDPISEHNRLYWYRQTLGQGPEFLTYFQNEAQLEKSRLLSDRFSAERPKGSFSTLEIQRTEQGDSAMYLCASSPTDSNQPQHFGDGTRLSIL.

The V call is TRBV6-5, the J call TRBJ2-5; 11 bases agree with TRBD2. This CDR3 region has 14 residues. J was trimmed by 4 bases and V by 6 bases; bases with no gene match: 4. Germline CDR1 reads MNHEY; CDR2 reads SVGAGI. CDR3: CASRTGLAGETQYF. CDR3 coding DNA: TGTGCCAGCAGGACAGGACTAGCGGGAGAGACCCAGTACTTC.

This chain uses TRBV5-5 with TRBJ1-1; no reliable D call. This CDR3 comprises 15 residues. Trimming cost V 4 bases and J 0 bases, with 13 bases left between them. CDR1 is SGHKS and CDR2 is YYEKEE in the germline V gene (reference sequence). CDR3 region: CASSPLGSMNTEAFF. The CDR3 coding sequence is TGTGCCAGCAGCCCTCTCGGGAGTATGAACACTGAAGCTTTCTTT.